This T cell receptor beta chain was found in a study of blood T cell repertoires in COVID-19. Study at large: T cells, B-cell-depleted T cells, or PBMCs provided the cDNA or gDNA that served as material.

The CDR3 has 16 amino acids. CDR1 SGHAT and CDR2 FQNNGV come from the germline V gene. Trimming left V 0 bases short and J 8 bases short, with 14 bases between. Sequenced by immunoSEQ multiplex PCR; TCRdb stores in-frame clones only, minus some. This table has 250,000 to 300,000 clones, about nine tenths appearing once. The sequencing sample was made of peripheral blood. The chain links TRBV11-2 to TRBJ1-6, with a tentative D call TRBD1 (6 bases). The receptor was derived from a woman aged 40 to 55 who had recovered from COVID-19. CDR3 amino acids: CASSLDQVAGDSPLHF. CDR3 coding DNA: TGTGCCAGCAGCTTAGATCAAGTGGCAGGGGATTCACCCCTCCACTTT.